This T cell receptor (beta chain) is from a study of CD8 T cells in ankylosing spondylitis (dated by TCRdb to about 2017). Context from the whole study: The study set out to find disease-linked TCR variants by profiling T cell receptor beta repertoires in ankylosing spondylitis patients and healthy donors. The whole study cohort included 90 to 120 healthy donors and 20 to 30 ankylosing spondylitis patients. Peripheral blood was sampled, and synovial fluid was also collected from ankylosing spondylitis patients. Broad study findings and their caveats: Some TCR beta motif variants had previously been reported in synovial fluid and blood of reactive arthritis patients, which suggested common disease-initiation mechanisms. The disease-linked clones showed a CD8+ phenotype and occurred at relatively low frequencies in peripheral blood. A TCR beta motif of eight highly homologous amino acid variants appeared characteristic of blood from ankylosing spondylitis patients. The disease-linked clones were reported as significantly enriched in matched synovial fluid samples from ankylosing spondylitis patients.

With respect to this clonotype: Its binding antigen is unknown. The input lacks base qualities; no much larger clone sits a single base away.

The CDR3 covers 16 residues, taking in both the cysteine and the phenylalanine. Only the CDR3 DNA is retained, 48 bases long and in frame from the first base. Based on the germline V gene, the CDR1 and CDR2 sequences are MNHNS and SASEGT. Ends trimmed: V by 3 bases, J by 5 bases; bases unmatched to a gene: 6. TCRdb lists the instrument as Illumina HiSeq 2500. Quantitative 5'-RACE with molecular barcodes was used to prepare TCR beta libraries. In the paper's pipeline: Disease-linked TCR variants were identified with a new computational method built on a probabilistic model of VDJ rearrangement. TCRdb cleaned the public reads at Q25 with fastp, built clones with MiXCR and kept in-frame beta chains. Entries are consolidated by CDR3 protein sequence, retaining the most common genes and DNA. TCRdb's processing, not the authors' own work, is the source of the V and J calls. This sample has 800,000 to 900,000 distinct CDR3 sequences in its table, and 10% to 15% of those were observed once. The ten largest make up approximately 0.51% of the sample.

The TCR sequence derives from a male donor with ankylosing spondylitis. This chain is built from TRBV6-1 and TRBJ1-6, with TRBD1 matching 8 junction bases. The material sequenced was blood, either unsorted or a sorted T cell fraction (not recorded which). The DNA sequence is TGTGCCAGCAGTGAGGCAGGGGGCATCAATAATTCACCCCTCCACTTT. Its protein product is CASSEAGGINNSPLHF.